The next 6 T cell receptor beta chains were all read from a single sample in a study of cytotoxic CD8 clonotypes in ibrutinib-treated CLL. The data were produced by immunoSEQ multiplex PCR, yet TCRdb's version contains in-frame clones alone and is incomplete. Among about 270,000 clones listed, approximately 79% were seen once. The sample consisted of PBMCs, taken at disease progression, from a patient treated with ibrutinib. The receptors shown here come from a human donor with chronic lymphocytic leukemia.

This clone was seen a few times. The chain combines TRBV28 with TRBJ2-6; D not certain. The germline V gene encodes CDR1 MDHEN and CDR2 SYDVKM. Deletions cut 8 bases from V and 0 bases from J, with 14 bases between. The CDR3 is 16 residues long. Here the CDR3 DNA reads TGTGCCAGCGGACCACCTTTTCTCTCTGGGGCCAACGTCCTGACTTTC. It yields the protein CASGPPFLSGANVLTF. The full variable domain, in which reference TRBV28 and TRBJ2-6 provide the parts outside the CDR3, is DVKVTQSSRYLVKRTGEKVFLECVQDMDHENMFWYRQDPGLGLRLIYFSYDVKMKEKGDIPEGYSVSREKKERFSLILESASTNQTSMYLCASGPPFLSGANVLTFGAGSRLTVL.

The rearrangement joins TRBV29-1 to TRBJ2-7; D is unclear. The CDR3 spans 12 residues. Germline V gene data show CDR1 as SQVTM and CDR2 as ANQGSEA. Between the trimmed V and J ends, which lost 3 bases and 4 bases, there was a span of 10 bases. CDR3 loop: CSVEGDGYEQYF. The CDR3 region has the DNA TGCAGCGTTGAGGGTGATGGGTACGAGCAGTACTTC.

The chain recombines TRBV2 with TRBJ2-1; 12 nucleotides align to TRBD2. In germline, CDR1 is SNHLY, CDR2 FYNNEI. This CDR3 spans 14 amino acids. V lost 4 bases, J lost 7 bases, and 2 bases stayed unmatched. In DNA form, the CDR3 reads TGTGCCAGCAGTGCGACTAGCGGGAGAAATGAGCAGTTCTTC. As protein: CASSATSGRNEQFF.

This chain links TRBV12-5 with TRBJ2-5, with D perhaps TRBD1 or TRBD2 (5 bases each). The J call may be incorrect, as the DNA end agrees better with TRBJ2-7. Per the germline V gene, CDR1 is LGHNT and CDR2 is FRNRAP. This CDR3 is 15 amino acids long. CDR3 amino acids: CASGGGAFSPYEQYF. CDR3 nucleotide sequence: TGTGCTAGTGGTGGGGGAGCTTTTTCGCCCTACGAGCAGTACTTC.

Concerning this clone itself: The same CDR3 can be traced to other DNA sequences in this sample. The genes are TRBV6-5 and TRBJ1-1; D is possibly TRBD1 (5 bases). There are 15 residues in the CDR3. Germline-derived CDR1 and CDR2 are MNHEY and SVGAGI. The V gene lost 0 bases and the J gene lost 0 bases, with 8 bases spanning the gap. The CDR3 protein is CASSYSSGLNTEAFF. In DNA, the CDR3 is TGTGCCAGCAGTTACTCTTCGGGGCTGAACACTGAAGCTTTCTTT.

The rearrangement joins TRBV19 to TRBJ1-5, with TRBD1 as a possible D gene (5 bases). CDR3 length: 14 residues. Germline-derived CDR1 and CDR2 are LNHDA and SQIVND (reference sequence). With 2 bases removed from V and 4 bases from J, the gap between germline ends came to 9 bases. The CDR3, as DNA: TGTGCCAGTAGTATATGGCGGGGGAATCAGCCCCAGCATTTT. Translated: CASSIWRGNQPQHF.